This T cell receptor (beta chain) was recorded in a study of T cells in Graves' hyperthyroidism and ophthalmopathy. Study conclusions and caveats: Most clonotypes expanded in the thyroid (above 0.001) were also present in blood.

TCR beta CDR3 region amplification was performed from RNA transcripts. When the TCR CDR3 underwent first-round RT-PCR, the HTBI primer set was used. Each CDR3 protein is one row after TCRdb ran MiXCR on the multiplex PCR reads. Of about 320,000 distinct CDR3 sequences listed, roughly 17% are singletons. This clonotype has ten or more counts. Antigen unknown. Hyperthyroidism of Graves' type that showed no ophthalmopathy progression within 18 months was stable. Clinical symptoms, serum thyroxine, TRAb, thyroid ultrasound and orbital computed tomography established diagnosis. The clonotype was recovered from a man aged 25-45 years with Graves' hyperthyroidism. The sample was blood.

DNA of the CDR3: TGTGCCAGCTCACCACCGGAGGGAGAAAAACTGTTTTTT. This encodes CASSPPEGEKLFF. The chain couples TRBV18 to TRBJ1-4; no firm D call. Trimming shortened V by 0 bases and J by 8 bases, and 7 bases separated the two germline ends. The CDR3 sequence is 13 residues long. The germline V gene has CDR1 KGHSH and CDR2 LQKENI.